A selection of T cell receptor beta chains follows, all from one sample in a study of cytomegalovirus exposure and HLA in healthy donors. Method: immunoSEQ multiplex PCR; TCRdb's copy keeps in-frame clones and lacks some. The table includes some 140,000 clones, 65% to 90% detected once. Sequencing input: PBMCs. The receptors come from a man younger than 35 in good health and CMV-seropositive. Both conserved end residues are part of each CDR3. A D gene is named only where the DNA matches it firmly. Rows may omit the clone size; those that give it use once, few, many or a size class.

.	TRBJ2-7	TRBV7-9	.	TGTGCCAGCAGCTTAGGGAGGGATTACTACGAGCAGTACTTC	CASSLGRDYYEQYF
.	TRBJ1-2	TRBV6-1	.	TGTGCCAGCAGTGACCCCGGGGAAGCTAACTATGGCTACACCTTC	CASSDPGEANYGYTF
.	TRBJ2-7	TRBV18	.	TGTGCCAGCTCACCACCGCGATCCTACGAGCAGTACTTC	CASSPPRSYEQYF
.	TRBJ2-2	TRBV7-7	TRBD2	TGTGCCAGCAGCTTACTAGGGACTAGCGGGAAAGGGAGCACCGGGGAGCTGTTTTTT	CASSLLGTSGKGSTGELFF
.	TRBJ2-5	TRBV28	.	TGTGCCAGCATCCCTCGTCCAGGAGAGACCCAGTACTTC	CASIPRPGETQYF
.	TRBJ2-1	TRBV4-1	.	TGCGCCAGCAGCCAAGATCCGAGGGGGGGGATGAATGAGCAGTTCTTC	CASSQDPRGGMNEQFF
.	TRBJ2-7	TRBV25-1	.	TGTGCCAGCAGTACTAGGGTTCCCCACTACGAGCAGTACTTC	CASSTRVPHYEQYF
.	TRBJ1-1	TRBV5-1	.	TGCGCCAGCAGGGGGGGGCCGAACACTGAAGCTTTCTTT	CASRGGPNTEAFF
.	TRBJ2-3	TRBV5-1	.	TGCGCCAGCAGCCCCGGAGGGGTGAATACGCAGTATTTT	CASSPGGVNTQYF
.	TRBJ2-1	TRBV6-1	.	TGTGCCAGCAGTGAACCCCCCCGCTCCTACAATGAGCAGTTCTTC	CASSEPPRSYNEQFF
.	TRBJ1-1	TRBV14	.	TGTGCCAGCAGCCGGACATCTGTGAACACTGAAGCTTTCTTT	CASSRTSVNTEAFF
once	TRBJ2-1	TRBV5-1	TRBD2	TGCGCCAGCAGCGAATTACTAGCGGAGGGTCGATACAATGAGCAGTTCTTC	CASSELLAEGRYNEQFF
once	TRBJ2-1	TRBV20-1	.	TGCAGTGCTAGTAGCGGACCTGAGCAGTTCTTC	CSASSGPEQFF
.	TRBJ2-1	TRBV6-6	.	TGTGCCAGCAGTTATTCCGGGCAGGAGGGCAATGAGCAGTTCTTC	CASSYSGQEGNEQFF
.	TRBJ2-7	TRBV13	TRBD1	TGTGCCAGCAGCCCGGGACAGCACTCCTACGAGCAGTACTTC	CASSPGQHSYEQYF
.	TRBJ1-2	TRBV7-3	TRBD1	TGTGCCAGCAGCTTTAGGCTGGGGGCCGGGACAGGGGACTATGGCTACACCTTC	CASSFRLGAGTGDYGYTF
.	TRBJ1-1	TRBV10-2	.	TGCGCCAGCAGTGAGCGGGGGGCTCTGAACACTGAAGCTTTCTTT	CASSERGALNTEAFF
.	TRBJ2-1	TRBV5-8	.	TGTGCCGGGGGCGGGAGTGGTCGATACAATGAGCAGTTCTTC	CAGGGSGRYNEQFF
.	TRBJ2-2	TRBV30	TRBD2	TGTGCCTGGAAAGCGGGAGGGCCCGGGGAGCTGTTTTTT	CAWKAGGPGELFF
once	TRBJ1-4	TRBV6-1	.	TGTGCCAGCAGTGAAGGCAGGCTAACAACTAATGAAAAACTGTTTTTT	CASSEGRLTTNEKLFF
.	TRBJ1-2	TRBV7-8	.	TGTGCCAGCAGCTTGGTAGGGGTAGGCTATGGCTACACCTTC	CASSLVGVGYGYTF
few	TRBJ2-7	TRBV19	TRBD1	TGTGCCAGTAGCGGGGGACAGGGGGTCTACGAGCAGTACTTC	CASSGGQGVYEQYF
.	TRBJ2-2	TRBV7-3	TRBD2	TGTGCCAGCAGCCGGGGACTAGCGGGCCTAACCGGGGAGCTGTTTTTT	CASSRGLAGLTGELFF
.	TRBJ2-3	TRBV6-6	TRBD1	TGTGCCAGCAGGAGCCGGGACAGAGCCACAGATACGCAGTATTTT	CASRSRDRATDTQYF